This T cell receptor beta chain is from a study of blood T cell repertoires in COVID-19. Study-level background: Sample material is recorded as cDNA or gDNA derived from T cells, B-cell-depleted T cells, or PBMCs.

This clone was observed once. In germline, CDR1 is MNHNS, CDR2 SASEGT. The CDR3 contains 17 residues. V lost 4 bases to trimming and J lost 0 bases; unmatched junction nucleotides: 7. In the original analysis: Amplification with reference gene primers provided the estimates of nucleated cell counts. The table came from immunoSEQ multiplex PCR; TCRdb's copy has only in-frame clones and leaves some out. The V and J calls and the clone size are those of that table, but D and trimming were determined from the DNA. The sample holds fewer than 200,000 clones, approximately 90% seen once. The specimen was peripheral blood. This chain joins TRBV6-1 and TRBJ1-5, with 9 bases fitting TRBD1. This TCR came from a woman in her 70s with COVID-19, enrolled during active disease. CDR3 DNA: TGTGCCAGCAGTGGTAGGACAGGGGAAAATAGCAATCAGCCCCAGCATTTT. Translating gives CASSGRTGENSNQPQHF.